This T cell receptor beta chain came from a study of tumor and adjacent non-tumor tissue in lung cancer. Study background: Patients were aged about 31 to 85, approximately 11 men and roughly 5 women, stage I to III.

Broader study findings: Significantly higher TCR diversity was found in tumor than normal lung. In normal lung, the top 100 clones were significantly more dominant than in tumor.

Points on this clonotype: The antigen is not known.

This sample's RNA came from whole unsorted tissue. More than 3 cm separated this lung sample from the edge of the tumor. Newly diagnosed lung cancer patients had thoracic surgery in China, August–late 2014, without prior chemotherapy. The library came from three nested PCR rounds adapted from ARM-PCR protocols. TCRdb processed the multiplex PCR reads anew with MiXCR; each CDR3 protein has one entry. The table records 90,000 to 100,000 distinct CDR3 sequences, roughly 78% of them present only once. The clonotype was recovered from a man in his sixties with small cell lung cancer. The specimen was distant non-tumor lung tissue.

CDR3 residues: CASSNRDSSYNEQFF. Written as DNA, the CDR3 is TGTGCCAGCAGTAACCGGGACAGCTCCTACAATGAGCAGTTCTTC. The chain recombines TRBV11-3 with TRBJ2-1, with 7 bases aligning to TRBD1. CDR3 length: 15 residues. Unmatched junction bases numbered 5, after V lost 6 bases and J lost 0 bases. CDR1 and CDR2 from the germline V gene are SGHNT and YENEEA.